This entry features one T cell receptor (beta chain) sequence. The sample comes from a study of cytomegalovirus exposure and HLA in healthy donors. Study-level background: In a later analysis, it was reported that the roughly 130 validation repertoires had been produced on the same platform as the 500 to 850 repertoires belonging to the first cohort.

Some clones are missing from TCRdb's copy, which holds only in-frame ones; the method was immunoSEQ multiplex PCR. The data show approximately 100,000 clones, with roughly 90% seen just once and around 2.1% held by the top ten. The receptor comes from a woman aged 18-29 years in good health and CMV-seronegative. Sequenced: PBMCs.

The CDR3 nucleotides read TGTGCCAGCAGCTTAGGACGGGTCACTGAAGCTTTCTTT. It encodes CASSLGRVTEAFF. The chain combines TRBV11-3 with TRBJ1-1; D remains unclear. Between the trimmed V and J ends, which lost 1 base and 4 bases, there was a span of 7 bases. CDR1 is SGHNT, CDR2 YENEEA, per germline. This CDR3 has 13 amino acids. The full variable domain, with the rest looked up from reference TRBV11-3 and TRBJ1-1, is EAGVVQSPRYKIIEKKQPVAFWCNPISGHNTLYWYLQNLGQGPELLIRYENEEAVDDSQLPKDRFSAERLKGVDSTLKIQPAELGDSAVYLCASSLGRVTEAFFGQGTRLTVV.